This TCR beta chain was captured by sequencing in a study of radiotherapy plus CTLA-4 blockade in lung cancer. Findings of the study overall: TCR clones from tumors expanded in blood after radiotherapy plus ipilimumab. Strongest reported response predictors: early blood clone changes and post-radiation interferon-beta.

Participants had chemo-refractory metastatic non-small-cell lung cancer and were treated with focal radiation plus ipilimumab CTLA-4 blockade. Remarks on this clone: As yet, its antigen is unknown.

The CDR3 is 16 residues long. The germline V gene has CDR1 MDHEN and CDR2 SYDVKM. Deletions cut 6 bases from V and 0 bases from J, with 15 bases between. Profiled with immunoSEQ multiplex PCR; TCRdb holds only in-frame clones, not every one. The sample yields some 100,000 clones, more than 65% seen once. Sequences were derived from peripheral blood, sampled from a patient treated with radiotherapy plus ipilimumab. V and J are TRBV28 and TRBJ1-5; D ambiguous. The TCR was taken from a human donor with non-small cell lung cancer who had a partial response to radiotherapy plus ipilimumab. The CDR3 nucleotides read TGTGCCAGCAGCCCCTTTATCAGATATAGCAATCAGCCCCAGCATTTT. Encoded protein: CASSPFIRYSNQPQHF. The entire variable domain, with the rest obtained from reference TRBV28 and TRBJ1-5, is as follows: DVKVTQSSRYLVKRTGEKVFLECVQDMDHENMFWYRQDPGLGLRLIYFSYDVKMKEKGDIPEGYSVSREKKERFSLILESASTNQTSMYLCASSPFIRYSNQPQHFGDGTRLSIL.